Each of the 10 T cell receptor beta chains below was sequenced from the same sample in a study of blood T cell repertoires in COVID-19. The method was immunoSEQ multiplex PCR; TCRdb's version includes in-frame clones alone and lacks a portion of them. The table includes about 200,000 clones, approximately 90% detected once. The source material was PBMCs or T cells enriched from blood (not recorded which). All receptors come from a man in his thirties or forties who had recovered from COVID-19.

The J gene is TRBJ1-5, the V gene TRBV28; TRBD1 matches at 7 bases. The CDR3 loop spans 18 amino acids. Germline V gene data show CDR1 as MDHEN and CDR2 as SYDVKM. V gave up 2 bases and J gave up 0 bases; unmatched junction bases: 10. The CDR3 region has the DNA TGTGCCAGCAGTTTAACGGCAAAGGGGGCCGATAGCAATCAGCCCCAGCATTTT. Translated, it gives CASSLTAKGADSNQPQHF. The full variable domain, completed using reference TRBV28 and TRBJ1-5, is DVKVTQSSRYLVKRTGEKVFLECVQDMDHENMFWYRQDPGLGLRLIYFSYDVKMKEKGDIPEGYSVSREKKERFSLILESASTNQTSMYLCASSLTAKGADSNQPQHFGDGTRLSIL.

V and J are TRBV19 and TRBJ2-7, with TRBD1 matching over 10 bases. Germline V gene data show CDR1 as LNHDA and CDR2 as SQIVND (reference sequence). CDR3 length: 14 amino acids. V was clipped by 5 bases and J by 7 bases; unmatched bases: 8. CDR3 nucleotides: TGTGCCAGTAGTGTCCGACAGGGGGCGCGGGAGCAGTACTTC. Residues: CASSVRQGAREQYF.

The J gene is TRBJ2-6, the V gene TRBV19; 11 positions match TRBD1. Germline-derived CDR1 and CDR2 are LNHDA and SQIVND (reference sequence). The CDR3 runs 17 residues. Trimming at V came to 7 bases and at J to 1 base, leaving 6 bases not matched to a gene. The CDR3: CASTPDRGLSGANVLTF. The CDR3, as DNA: TGTGCCAGTACCCCGGACAGGGGGCTTTCTGGGGCCAACGTCCTGACTTTC.

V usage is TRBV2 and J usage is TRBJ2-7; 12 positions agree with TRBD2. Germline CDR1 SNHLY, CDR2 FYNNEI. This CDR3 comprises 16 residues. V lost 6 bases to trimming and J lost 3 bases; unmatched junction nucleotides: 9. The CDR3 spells CASRDSSGGALYEQYF. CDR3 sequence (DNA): TGTGCCAGCAGAGACTCTAGCGGGGGGGCTCTCTACGAGCAGTACTTC. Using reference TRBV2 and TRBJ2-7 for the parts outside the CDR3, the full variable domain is EPEVTQTPSHQVTQMGQEVILRCVPISNHLYFYWYRQILGQKVEFLVSFYNNEISEKSEIFDDQFSVERPDGSNFTLKIRSTKLEDSAMYFCASRDSSGGALYEQYFGPGTRLTVT.

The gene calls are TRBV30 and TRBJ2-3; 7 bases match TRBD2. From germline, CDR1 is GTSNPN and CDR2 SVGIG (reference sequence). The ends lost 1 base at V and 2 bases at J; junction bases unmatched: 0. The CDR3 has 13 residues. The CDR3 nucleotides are TGTGCCTGGAGTGGACTAGCCACAGATACGCAGTATTTT. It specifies CAWSGLATDTQYF.

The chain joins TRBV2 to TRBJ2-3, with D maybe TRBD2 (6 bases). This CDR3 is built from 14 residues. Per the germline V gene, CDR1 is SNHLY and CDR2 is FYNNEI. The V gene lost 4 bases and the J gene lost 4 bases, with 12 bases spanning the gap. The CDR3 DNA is TGTGCCAGCAGTGCATGGGGAGGCGCAGATACGCAGTATTTT. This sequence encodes CASSAWGGADTQYF.

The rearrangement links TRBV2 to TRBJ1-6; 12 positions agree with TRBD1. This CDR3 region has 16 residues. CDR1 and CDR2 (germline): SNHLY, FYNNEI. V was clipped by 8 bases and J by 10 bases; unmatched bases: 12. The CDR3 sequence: CASSPGTGGDLSPLHF. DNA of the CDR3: TGTGCCAGCTCACCCGGGACAGGGGGCGATTTGTCACCCCTCCACTTT.

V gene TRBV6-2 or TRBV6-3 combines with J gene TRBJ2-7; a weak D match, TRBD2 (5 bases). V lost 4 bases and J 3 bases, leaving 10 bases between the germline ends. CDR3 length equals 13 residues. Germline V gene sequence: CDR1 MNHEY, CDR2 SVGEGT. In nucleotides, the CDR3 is TGTGCCAGCAGTTTGGGAGCCAACTACGAGCAGTACTTC. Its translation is CASSLGANYEQYF.

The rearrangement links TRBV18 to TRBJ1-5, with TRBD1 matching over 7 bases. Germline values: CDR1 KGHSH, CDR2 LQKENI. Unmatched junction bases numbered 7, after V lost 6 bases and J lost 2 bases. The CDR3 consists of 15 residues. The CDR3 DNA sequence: TGTGCCAGCTCGGCTGACAGGGTAGGCAATCAGCCCCAGCATTTT. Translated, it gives CASSADRVGNQPQHF.

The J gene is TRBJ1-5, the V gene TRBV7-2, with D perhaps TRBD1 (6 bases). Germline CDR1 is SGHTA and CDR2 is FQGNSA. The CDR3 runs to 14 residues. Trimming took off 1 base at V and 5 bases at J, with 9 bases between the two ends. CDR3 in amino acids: CASSLEGGYQPQHF. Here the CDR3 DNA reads TGTGCCAGCAGCTTAGAGGGGGGGTATCAGCCCCAGCATTTT.